This T cell receptor beta chain was retrieved from a study of regulatory T cells in long-lasting Graves disease. Construction of the TCR beta libraries employed iRepertoire HTBI primers in conjunction with Arm-PCR of CDR3 regions. TCRdb called the multiplex PCR reads again in MiXCR, with one record for every CDR3 protein. In the table there are 680,000 or so distinct CDR3 sequences, 15% to 20% of which are singletons. Time point specified: newly diagnosed GD, antithyroid drugs for less than 3 months. The TCR library was made from RNA extracted from PBMCs. With EDTA tubes as the receptacles, around 10 milliliters of peripheral blood were drawn. This clonotype has at least ten counts. The V gene's germline CDR1 is SGHRS and CDR2 YFSETQ. The CDR3 contains 12 residues. The ends were cut back, 0 bases at V and 6 bases at J, with 5 bases in the middle. The same sample was also used in a study of T cells in Graves' hyperthyroidism and ophthalmopathy.

The sequence was obtained from a young woman with Graves disease. The source was peripheral blood mononuclear cells (PBMCs), collected at new diagnosis, from a patient treated with antithyroid drugs. The chain recombines TRBV5-1 with TRBJ2-3; D gene ambiguous. The CDR3 reads CASSLVRDTQYF. CDR3 bases: TGCGCCAGCAGCTTGGTTCGGGATACGCAGTATTTT.